The clone carrying this T cell receptor (beta chain) appeared many times. As yet, its antigen is unknown. Researchers took RNA transcripts and amplified the TCR beta CDR3 regions from them. First-round RT-PCR with HTBI primers amplified the TCR CDR3 region. TCRdb passed the multiplex PCR reads through MiXCR, listing each CDR3 protein once. This repertoire shows about 52,000 distinct CDR3 sequences, under 50% found once; its top ten account for roughly 9.7%. The CDR3 has 13 residues. Germline V gene data show CDR1 as MDHEN and CDR2 as SYDVKM. J lost 2 bases, V lost 9 bases, and 3 bases had no gene match. Among ophthalmopathy patients, the Clinical Activity Score reached at least 3, the NOSPECS grade reached at least 4, and duration remained under 3 months. Using more than 7.5 ml of fresh peripheral blood, PBMCs were prepared. This record comes from a study of T cells in Graves' hyperthyroidism and ophthalmopathy. Study at large: Specimen type is peripheral blood, collected at initial diagnosis prior to any treatment.

General study points: Through a model of 13 V-J features, ophthalmopathy was separated from stable hyperthyroidism.

Sequences were obtained from blood. The chain recombines TRBV28 with TRBJ2-7, with 11 positions matching TRBD2. This TCR was recovered from a woman aged 45-60 years with Graves' ophthalmopathy. The CDR3 region has the DNA TGTGCCAGTCAGACTAGCGGGACCTACGAGCAGTACTTC. Translation gives CASQTSGTYEQYF.